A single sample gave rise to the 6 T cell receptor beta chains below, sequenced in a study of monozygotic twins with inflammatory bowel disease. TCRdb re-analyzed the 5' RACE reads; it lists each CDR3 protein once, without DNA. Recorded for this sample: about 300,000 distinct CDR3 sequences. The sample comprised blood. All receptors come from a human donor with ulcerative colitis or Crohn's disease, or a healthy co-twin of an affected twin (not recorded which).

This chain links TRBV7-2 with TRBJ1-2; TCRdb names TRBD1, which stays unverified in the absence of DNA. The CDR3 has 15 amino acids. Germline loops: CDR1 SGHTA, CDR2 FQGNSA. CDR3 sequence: CASSLVVPLGNGYTF.

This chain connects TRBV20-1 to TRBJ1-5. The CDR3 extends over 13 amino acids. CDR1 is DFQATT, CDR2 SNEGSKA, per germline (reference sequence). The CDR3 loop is CSAMREFNQPQHF.

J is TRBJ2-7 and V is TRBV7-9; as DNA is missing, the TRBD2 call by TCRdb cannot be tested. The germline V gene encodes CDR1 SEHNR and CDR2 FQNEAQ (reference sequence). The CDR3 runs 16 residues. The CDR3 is CASSYWTSGSSYEQYF.

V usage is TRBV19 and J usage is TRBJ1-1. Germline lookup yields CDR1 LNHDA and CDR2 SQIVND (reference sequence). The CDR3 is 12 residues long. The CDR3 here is CATSERDTEAFF.

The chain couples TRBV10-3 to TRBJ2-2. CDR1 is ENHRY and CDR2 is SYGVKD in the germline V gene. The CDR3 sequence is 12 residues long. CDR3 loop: CAIGLVAGELFF.

CDR3: CASSHEGGENYGYTF. V usage is TRBV4-2 and J usage is TRBJ1-2; TCRdb designates TRBD1, a call that cannot be tested without DNA. This CDR3 comprises 15 residues. CDR1 and CDR2 (germline): LGHNA, YNFKEQ.